What follows is one T cell receptor beta chain and its context. Its target antigen remains unknown. No qualities accompany the bases; no much larger clone lies one base away. These data come from a study of cytomegalovirus exposure and HLA in healthy donors (dated by TCRdb to about 2017). At the level of the whole study: The approximately 710 repertoires of the first cohort and the 120 validation repertoires were produced on the same platform, according to a later analysis. The study was designed to test whether signatures of past pathogen exposure could be identified by cataloging public T cell receptors. A separate validation cohort of roughly 120 different subjects was used in addition to the approximately 700-subject first cohort. The study combined high-throughput TCR immunosequencing, statistical association of individual TCRs with disease status, and machine learning to predict cytomegalovirus infection status.

What the study reported, not specific to this receptor: The authors suggested that the approach could potentially be extended to other disease states and immunological phenotypes. A later analysis lacked HLA typing for the validation cohort, so it scored co-occurrence in that cohort across all 130 or so repertoires. In a later analysis, TCRs clustered in the first cohort were found to also tend to co-occur in the 110 or so validation repertoires, with around 94% of cluster scores above 0. The study gave a list of about 150 TCR beta chains associated with cytomegalovirus. A few of the identified cytomegalovirus-associated TCR beta chains were confirmed in vitro to be specific for cytomegalovirus antigens. Cytomegalovirus status was reported to be diagnosed by the classifier with high specificity and sensitivity in both the original and validation cohorts. Most TCR sequences were observed very rarely across donors, whereas some public TCRs were present in many individuals.

The CDR3 runs 12 residues from the cysteine to the phenylalanine. Solely the CDR3 DNA is kept, with 36 bases framed from the first base. Between the V and J ends, shortened by 4 bases and 8 bases respectively, the junction contains 11 bases. The CDR1 and CDR2 encoded by the germline V gene are LGHNA and YSLEER. The donors were included in the validation cohort of approximately 130 subjects, a group kept apart from the approximately 700-subject first cohort. Library construction relied on the immunoSEQ multiplex PCR assay. The source study handled its data this way. To diagnose cytomegalovirus status from the catalog of TCR beta chain sequences, a statistical classification framework was built. In TCRdb, the immuneACCESS table is reduced to in-frame sequences with V and J assigned. These tables do not hold every clone; where another copy was compared, an unresolved V gene accounts for under half, and the others remain unexplained. V and J calls and clone size are copied from that table; D and trimming were computed from the DNA. This sample gives approximately 100,000 clones in total; about nine tenths of them show up just once. The top ten hold more than 2% of the sample.

Recombination joined TRBV4-3 with TRBJ1-2, with the identity of the D gene unclear. The sample taken for sequencing was PBMCs. This receptor was taken from a woman aged 18-29 years in good health and CMV-seronegative. The encoded CDR3 is CASSPLSGGYTF. DNA sequence: TGCGCCAGCAGCCCCCTAAGCGGGGGCTACACCTTC.